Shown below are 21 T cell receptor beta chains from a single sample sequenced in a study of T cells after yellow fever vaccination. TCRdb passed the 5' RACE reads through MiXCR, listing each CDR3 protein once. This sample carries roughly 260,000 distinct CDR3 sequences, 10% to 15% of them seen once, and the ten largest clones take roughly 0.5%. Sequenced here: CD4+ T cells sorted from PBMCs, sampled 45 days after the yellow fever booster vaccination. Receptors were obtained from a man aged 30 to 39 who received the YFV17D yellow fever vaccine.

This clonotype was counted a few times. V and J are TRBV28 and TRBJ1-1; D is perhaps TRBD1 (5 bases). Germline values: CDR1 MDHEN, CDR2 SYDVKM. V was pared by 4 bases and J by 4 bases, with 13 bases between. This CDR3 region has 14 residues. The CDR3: CASSSGPLGTEAFF. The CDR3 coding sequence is TGTGCCAGCAGTTCAGGGCCGCTGGGCACTGAAGCTTTCTTT.

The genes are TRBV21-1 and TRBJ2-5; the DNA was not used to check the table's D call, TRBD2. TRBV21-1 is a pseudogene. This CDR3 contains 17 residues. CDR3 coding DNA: TGTGCCAGCAGCAAAGGGTTGACTAGCGGGGCTAAAGAGACCCAGTACTTC. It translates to CASSKGLTSGAKETQYF.

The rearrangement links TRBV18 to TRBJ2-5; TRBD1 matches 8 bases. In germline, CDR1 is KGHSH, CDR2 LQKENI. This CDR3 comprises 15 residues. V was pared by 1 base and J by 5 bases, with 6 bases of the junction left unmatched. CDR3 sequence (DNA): TGTGCCAGCTCACCACGGACAGGGCTTCATGAGACCCAGTACTTC. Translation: CASSPRTGLHETQYF.

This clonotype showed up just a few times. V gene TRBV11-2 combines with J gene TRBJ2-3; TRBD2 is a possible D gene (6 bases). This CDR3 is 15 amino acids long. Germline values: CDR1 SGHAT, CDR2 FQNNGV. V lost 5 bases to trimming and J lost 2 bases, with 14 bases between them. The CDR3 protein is CASSVRRGFTDTQYF. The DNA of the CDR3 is TGTGCCAGCAGCGTCAGACGGGGGTTCACAGATACGCAGTATTTT.

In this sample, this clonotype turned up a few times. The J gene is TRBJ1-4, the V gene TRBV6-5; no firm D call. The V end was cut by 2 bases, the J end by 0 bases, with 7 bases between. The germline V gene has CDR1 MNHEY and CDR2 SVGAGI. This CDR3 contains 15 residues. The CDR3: CASSYPEATNEKLFF. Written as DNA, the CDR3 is TGTGCCAGCAGTTACCCAGAAGCAACTAATGAAAAACTGTTTTTT.

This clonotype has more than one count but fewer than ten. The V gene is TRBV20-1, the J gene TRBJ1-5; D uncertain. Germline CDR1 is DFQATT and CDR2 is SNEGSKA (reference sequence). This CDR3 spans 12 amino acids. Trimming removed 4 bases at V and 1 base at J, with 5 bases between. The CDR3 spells CSAKDSNQPQHF. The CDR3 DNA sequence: TGCAGTGCTAAGGACAGCAATCAGCCCCAGCATTTT.

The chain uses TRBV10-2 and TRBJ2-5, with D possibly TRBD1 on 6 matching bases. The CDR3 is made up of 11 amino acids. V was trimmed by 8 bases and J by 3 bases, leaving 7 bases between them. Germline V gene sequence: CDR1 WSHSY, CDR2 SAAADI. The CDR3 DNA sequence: TGCGCCAGCCAGGGGAAAGAGACCCAGTACTTC. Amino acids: CASQGKETQYF.

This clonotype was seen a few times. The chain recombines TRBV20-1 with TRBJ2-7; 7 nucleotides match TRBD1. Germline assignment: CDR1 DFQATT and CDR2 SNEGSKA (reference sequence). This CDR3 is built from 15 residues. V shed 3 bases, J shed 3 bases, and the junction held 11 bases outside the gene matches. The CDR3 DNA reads TGCAGTGCTAGGACGATGACAGGGTCTATCTACGAGCAGTACTTC. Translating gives CSARTMTGSIYEQYF.

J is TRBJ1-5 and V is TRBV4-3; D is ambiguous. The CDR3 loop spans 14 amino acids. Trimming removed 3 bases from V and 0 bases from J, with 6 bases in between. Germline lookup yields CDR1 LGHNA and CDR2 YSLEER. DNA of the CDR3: TGCGCCAGCAGCCAGGAGTTTAGCAATCAGCCCCAGCATTTT. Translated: CASSQEFSNQPQHF.

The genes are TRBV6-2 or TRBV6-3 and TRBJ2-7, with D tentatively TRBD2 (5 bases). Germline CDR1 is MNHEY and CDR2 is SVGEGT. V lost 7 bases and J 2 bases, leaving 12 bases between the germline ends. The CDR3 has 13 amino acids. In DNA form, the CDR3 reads TGTGCCAGCACGGACTTACTGCCCTACGAGCAGTACTTC. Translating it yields CASTDLLPYEQYF.

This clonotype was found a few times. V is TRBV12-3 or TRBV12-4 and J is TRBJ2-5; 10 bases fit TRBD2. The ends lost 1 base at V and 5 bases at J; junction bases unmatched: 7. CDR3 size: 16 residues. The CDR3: CASSLGLAGESETQYF. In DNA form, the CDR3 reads TGTGCCAGCAGTTTAGGGCTAGCGGGAGAAAGCGAGACCCAGTACTTC.

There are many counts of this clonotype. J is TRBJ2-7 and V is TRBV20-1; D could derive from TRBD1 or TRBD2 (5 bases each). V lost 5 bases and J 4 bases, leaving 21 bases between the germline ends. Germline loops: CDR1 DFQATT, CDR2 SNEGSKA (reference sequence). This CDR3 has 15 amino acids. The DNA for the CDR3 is TGCAGTGCTGACAGTTCAGCTGGGGGATTTTACGAGCAGTACTTC. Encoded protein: CSADSSAGGFYEQYF.

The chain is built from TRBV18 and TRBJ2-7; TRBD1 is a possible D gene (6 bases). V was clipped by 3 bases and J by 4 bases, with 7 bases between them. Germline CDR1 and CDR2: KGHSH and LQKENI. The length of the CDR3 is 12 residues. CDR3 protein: CASSPDRYEQYF. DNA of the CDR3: TGTGCCAGCTCACCGGACAGATACGAGCAGTACTTC. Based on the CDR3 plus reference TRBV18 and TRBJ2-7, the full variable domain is NAGVMQNPRHLVRRRGQEARLRCSPMKGHSHVYWYRQLPEEGLKFMVYLQKENIIDESGMPKERFSAEFPKEGPSILRIQQVVRGDSAAYFCASSPDRYEQYFGPGTRLTVT.

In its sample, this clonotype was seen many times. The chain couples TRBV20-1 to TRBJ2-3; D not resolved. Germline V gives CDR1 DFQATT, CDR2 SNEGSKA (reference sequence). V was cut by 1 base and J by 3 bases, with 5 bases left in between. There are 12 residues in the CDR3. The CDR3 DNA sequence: TGCAGTGCTAGAGTAGGGACAGATACGCAGTATTTT. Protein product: CSARVGTDTQYF.

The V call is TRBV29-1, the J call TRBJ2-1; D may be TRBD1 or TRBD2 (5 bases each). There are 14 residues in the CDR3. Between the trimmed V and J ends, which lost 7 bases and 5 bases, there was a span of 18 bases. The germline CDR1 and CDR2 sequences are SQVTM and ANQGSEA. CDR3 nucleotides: TGCAGCGGATCCGGGACGTACCAGGACAATGAGCAGTTCTTC. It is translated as CSGSGTYQDNEQFF.

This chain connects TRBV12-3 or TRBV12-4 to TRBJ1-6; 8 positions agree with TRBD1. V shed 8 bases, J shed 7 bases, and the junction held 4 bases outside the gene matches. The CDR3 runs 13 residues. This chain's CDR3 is CASRGQENSPLHF. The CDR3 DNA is TGTGCCAGCCGGGGACAGGAGAATTCACCCCTCCACTTT.

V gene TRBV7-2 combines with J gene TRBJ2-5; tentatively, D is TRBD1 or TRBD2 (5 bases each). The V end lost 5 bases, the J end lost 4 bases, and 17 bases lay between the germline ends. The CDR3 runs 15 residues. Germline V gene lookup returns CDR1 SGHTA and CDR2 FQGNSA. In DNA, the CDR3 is TGTGCCAGCAGCCCCCAAAGGGGCCGGGGAGAGACCCAGTACTTC. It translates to CASSPQRGRGETQYF.

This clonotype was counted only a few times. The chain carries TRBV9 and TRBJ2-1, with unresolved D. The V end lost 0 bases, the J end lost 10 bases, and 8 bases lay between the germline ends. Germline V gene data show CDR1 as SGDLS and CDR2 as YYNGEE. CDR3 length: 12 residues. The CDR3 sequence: CASSVGYREQFF. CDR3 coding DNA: TGTGCCAGCAGCGTAGGGTACCGGGAGCAGTTCTTC.

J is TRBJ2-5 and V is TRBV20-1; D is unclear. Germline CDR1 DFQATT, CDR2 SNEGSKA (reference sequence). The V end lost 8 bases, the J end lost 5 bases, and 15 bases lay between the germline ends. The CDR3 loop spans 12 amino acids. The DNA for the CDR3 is TGCAGTTCGAGATGGGTCGGCGAGACCCAGTACTTC. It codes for CSSRWVGETQYF.

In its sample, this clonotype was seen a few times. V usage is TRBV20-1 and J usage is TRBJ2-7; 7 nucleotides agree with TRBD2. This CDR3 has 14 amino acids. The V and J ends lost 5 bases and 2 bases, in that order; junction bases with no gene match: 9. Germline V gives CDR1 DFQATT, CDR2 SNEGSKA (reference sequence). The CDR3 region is CSAGEASGTYEQYF. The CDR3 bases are TGCAGTGCTGGTGAGGCTAGCGGAACCTACGAGCAGTACTTC.

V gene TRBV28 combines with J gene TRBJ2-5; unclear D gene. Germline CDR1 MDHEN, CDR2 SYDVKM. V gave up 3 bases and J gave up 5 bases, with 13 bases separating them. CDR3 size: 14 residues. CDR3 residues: CASSLSGRRETQYF. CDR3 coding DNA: TGTGCCAGCAGTTTGTCTGGTCGTCGGGAGACCCAGTACTTC.